This is a list of T cell receptor beta chains from one sample in a study of shared clonotypes between healthy human individuals. Data came from immunoSEQ multiplex PCR; TCRdb stores just in-frame clones and leaves some out. The top ten clones hold 0.39% of a sample with 2 million to 2.5 million clones, approximately 95% of them seen once. The sample comprised naive CD4+ T cells from PBMCs. These receptors were collected from a man between 18 and 35 years old in good health. Some clones in this sample may be carry-over from other donors' samples. Both conserved end residues are part of each CDR3. Fields, in order: CDR3 protein, CDR3 DNA, clone size, V gene, J gene, D gene. A D gene is named only where the DNA matches it firmly. Some rows mark clone size as missing; the rest say once, few, many or name a class of expanded clone.

CDR3: CASSIRGPNTEAFF
DNA: TGTGCCAGCAGTATCAGGGGGCCGAACACTGAAGCTTTCTTT
size: -
V: TRBV27
J: TRBJ1-1
D: TRBD1

CDR3: CATRTGANEKLFF
DNA: TGTGCCACCCGGACAGGGGCTAATGAAAAACTGTTTTTT
size: -
V: TRBV28
J: TRBJ1-4
D: TRBD1

CDR3: CASSASSNYGYTF
DNA: TGTGCCAGCTCGGCCAGCTCTAACTATGGCTACACCTTC
size: -
V: TRBV18
J: TRBJ1-2
D: -

CDR3: CASSHYGQGYYEQYF
DNA: TGTGCCAGCAGCCATTACGGGCAGGGTTACTACGAGCAGTACTTC
size: -
V: TRBV16
J: TRBJ2-7
D: -

CDR3: CASSPSLDRGSYEQYF
DNA: TGCGCCAGCAGCCCATCTCTGGACAGGGGGTCCTACGAGCAGTACTTC
size: -
V: TRBV4-1
J: TRBJ2-7
D: TRBD1

CDR3: CASSSQEGYGYTF
DNA: TGTGCCAGCAGCTCACAGGAAGGCTATGGCTACACCTTC
size: once
V: TRBV7-9
J: TRBJ1-2
D: -

CDR3: CASTGQMNTEAFF
DNA: TGTGCCAGCACGGGACAAATGAACACTGAAGCTTTCTTT
size: -
V: TRBV2
J: TRBJ1-1
D: -

CDR3: CASSLEISLRYSYEQYF
DNA: TGTGCCAGCAGTTTAGAAATTTCCTTGCGGTACTCCTACGAGCAGTACTTC
size: -
V: TRBV28
J: TRBJ2-7
D: -

CDR3: CASSVEPGFGGNEQFF
DNA: TGTGCCAGCAGCGTTGAGCCGGGATTTGGGGGGAATGAGCAGTTCTTC
size: -
V: TRBV9
J: TRBJ2-1
D: -

CDR3: CASSVIGAEYGYTF
DNA: TGTGCCAGCAGTGTTATAGGGGCTGAGTATGGCTACACCTTC
size: -
V: TRBV2
J: TRBJ1-2
D: -

CDR3: CASSFPGQGNQPQHF
DNA: TGTGCCAGCAGTTTCCCGGGACAGGGCAATCAGCCCCAGCATTTT
size: -
V: TRBV6-6
J: TRBJ1-5
D: TRBD1

CDR3: CASSLESSGRAAQFF
DNA: TGTGCCAGCAGCTTGGAGTCTAGCGGGAGGGCGGCGCAGTTCTTC
size: -
V: TRBV5-6
J: TRBJ2-1
D: TRBD2

CDR3: CASRADVYEQYF
DNA: TGTGCCAGCAGAGCTGACGTCTACGAGCAGTACTTC
size: -
V: TRBV2
J: TRBJ2-7
D: -

CDR3: CASSPRVRAGANVLTF
DNA: TGCGCCAGCAGCCCCAGGGTAAGAGCTGGGGCCAACGTCCTGACTTTC
size: -
V: TRBV5-1
J: TRBJ2-6
D: -

CDR3: CASSVQNTGELFF
DNA: TGTGCCAGCAGTGTCCAGAACACCGGGGAGCTGTTTTTT
size: -
V: TRBV2
J: TRBJ2-2
D: -

CDR3: CASSLGTRGYEQYF
DNA: TGTGCCAGCAGCTTAGGGACACGAGGTTACGAGCAGTACTTC
size: -
V: TRBV11-2
J: TRBJ2-7
D: -

CDR3: CASSLDTNYGYTF
DNA: TGTGCCAGCTCCCTGGACACTAACTATGGCTACACCTTC
size: -
V: TRBV18
J: TRBJ1-2
D: -

CDR3: CASSTPPGRALETQYF
DNA: TGTGCAAGTTCCACCCCCCCCGGGAGAGCTTTAGAGACCCAGTACTTC
size: -
V: TRBV12-2
J: TRBJ2-5
D: -

CDR3: CASSDQGDSYEQYF
DNA: TGTGCCAGCAGTGACCAAGGGGATTCCTACGAGCAGTACTTC
size: once
V: TRBV2
J: TRBJ2-7
D: -

CDR3: CASSIRGTGSGSYEQYF
DNA: TGTGCCAGTAGTATTCGGGGGACGGGTAGCGGGAGCTACGAGCAGTACTTC
size: -
V: TRBV19
J: TRBJ2-7
D: TRBD2

CDR3: CASSILGLGAQYF
DNA: TGTGCCAGTAGTATCCTAGGCCTCGGAGCCCAGTACTTC
size: -
V: TRBV19
J: TRBJ2-5
D: -

CDR3: CARPPLKNIQYF
DNA: TGTGCCCGTCCCCCGCTCAAAAACATTCAGTACTTC
size: -
V: TRBV25-1
J: TRBJ2-4
D: -

CDR3: CASGTVLGEQYF
DNA: TGTGCCAGCGGAACAGTCTTGGGCGAGCAGTACTTC
size: -
V: TRBV28
J: TRBJ2-7
D: -

CDR3: CASRLDRENTGELFF
DNA: TGTGCCAGCAGGCTAGACAGGGAGAACACCGGGGAGCTGTTTTTT
size: -
V: TRBV6-6
J: TRBJ2-2
D: TRBD1

CDR3: CASRSERGGQVEQYF
DNA: TGTGCCAGCAGATCCGAGCGGGGTGGACAGGTCGAGCAGTACTTC
size: -
V: TRBV28
J: TRBJ2-7
D: -

CDR3: CASAVYNEQFF
DNA: TGTGCGTCGGCGGTCTACAATGAGCAGTTCTTC
size: -
V: TRBV11-2
J: TRBJ2-1
D: -

CDR3: CASSPPVGRTPTDTQYF
DNA: TGTGCCAGCTCACCACCGGTGGGACGGACCCCCACAGATACGCAGTATTTT
size: once
V: TRBV18
J: TRBJ2-3
D: -

CDR3: CASSERGPETQYF
DNA: TGTGCCAGCAGTGAACGGGGGCCAGAGACCCAGTACTTC
size: -
V: TRBV6-1
J: TRBJ2-5
D: -

CDR3: CASRPGLGGTGELFF
DNA: TGTGCCAGCAGACCGGGACTAGGGGGCACCGGGGAGCTGTTTTTT
size: -
V: TRBV6-6
J: TRBJ2-2
D: TRBD2

CDR3: CASSPSGQGSEKLFF
DNA: TGTGCCAGCTCACCTTCGGGACAGGGCTCAGAAAAACTGTTTTTT
size: -
V: TRBV18
J: TRBJ1-4
D: TRBD1

CDR3: CASSEVGTGGREKLFF
DNA: TGTGCCAGCAGTGAAGTAGGAACAGGGGGGCGTGAAAAACTGTTTTTT
size: -
V: TRBV2
J: TRBJ1-4
D: TRBD1

CDR3: CSVVTPRQESFYEQYF
DNA: TGCAGCGTTGTAACCCCGCGACAGGAAAGTTTCTACGAGCAGTACTTC
size: -
V: TRBV29-1
J: TRBJ2-7
D: -

CDR3: CASSQDWGSGRVSYEQYF
DNA: TGTGCCAGCAGCCAAGATTGGGGTAGCGGGAGGGTCTCCTACGAGCAGTACTTC
size: -
V: TRBV14
J: TRBJ2-7
D: TRBD2

CDR3: CASSAGQTVYGYTF
DNA: TGTGCCAGCAGCGCGGGACAGACCGTCTATGGCTACACCTTC
size: -
V: TRBV6-1
J: TRBJ1-2
D: TRBD1

CDR3: CASSPQDSGNQPQHF
DNA: TGTGCCAGCTCACCTCAAGACAGCGGCAATCAGCCCCAGCATTTT
size: -
V: TRBV18
J: TRBJ1-5
D: -

CDR3: CASSLDQGGTEAFF
DNA: TGTGCCAGCAGCTTAGACCAGGGAGGGACTGAAGCTTTCTTT
size: once
V: TRBV7-9
J: TRBJ1-1
D: -

CDR3: CAIRGGRSYNEQFF
DNA: TGTGCCATCAGAGGCGGGCGTTCCTACAATGAGCAGTTCTTC
size: -
V: TRBV10-3
J: TRBJ2-1
D: -

CDR3: CASSSGTTQNIQYF
DNA: TGCGCCAGCAGCTCCGGGACTACCCAAAACATTCAGTACTTC
size: -
V: TRBV5-1
J: TRBJ2-4
D: TRBD2

CDR3: CASSSSYSDNEKLFF
DNA: TGTGCCAGCAGCTCGAGTTACTCAGATAATGAAAAACTGTTTTTT
size: -
V: TRBV7-2
J: TRBJ1-4
D: -

CDR3: CASSHRSGANVLTF
DNA: TGTGCCAGCAGTCACCGGTCTGGGGCCAACGTCCTGACTTTC
size: -
V: TRBV6-5
J: TRBJ2-6
D: -

CDR3: CSVTRRAGNGYTF
DNA: TGCAGCGTTACCCGGAGGGCAGGGAACGGCTACACCTTC
size: -
V: TRBV29-1
J: TRBJ1-2
D: -